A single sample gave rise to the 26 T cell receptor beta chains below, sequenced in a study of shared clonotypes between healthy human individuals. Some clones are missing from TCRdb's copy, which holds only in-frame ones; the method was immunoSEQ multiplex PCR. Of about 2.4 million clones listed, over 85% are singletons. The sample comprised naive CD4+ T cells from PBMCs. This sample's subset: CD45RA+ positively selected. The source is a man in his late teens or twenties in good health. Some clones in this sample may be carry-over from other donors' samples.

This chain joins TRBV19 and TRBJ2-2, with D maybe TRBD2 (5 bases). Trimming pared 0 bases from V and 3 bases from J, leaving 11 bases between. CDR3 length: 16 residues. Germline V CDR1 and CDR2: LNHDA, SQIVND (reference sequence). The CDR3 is CASSIDPRGYTGELFF. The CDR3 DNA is TGTGCCAGTAGTATAGATCCGAGAGGGTACACCGGGGAGCTGTTTTTT.

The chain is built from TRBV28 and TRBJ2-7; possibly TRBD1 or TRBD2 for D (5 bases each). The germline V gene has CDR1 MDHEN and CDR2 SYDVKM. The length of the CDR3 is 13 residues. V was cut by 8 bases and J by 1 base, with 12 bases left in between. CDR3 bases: TGTGCCAGCCGGGACGGACCTTCCTACGAGCAGTACTTC. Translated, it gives CASRDGPSYEQYF.

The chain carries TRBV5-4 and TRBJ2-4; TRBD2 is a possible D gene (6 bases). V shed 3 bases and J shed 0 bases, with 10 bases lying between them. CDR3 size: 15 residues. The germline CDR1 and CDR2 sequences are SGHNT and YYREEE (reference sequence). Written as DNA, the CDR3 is TGTGCCAGCAGCTATGCGGGACTAGCCAAAAACATTCAGTACTTC. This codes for CASSYAGLAKNIQYF.

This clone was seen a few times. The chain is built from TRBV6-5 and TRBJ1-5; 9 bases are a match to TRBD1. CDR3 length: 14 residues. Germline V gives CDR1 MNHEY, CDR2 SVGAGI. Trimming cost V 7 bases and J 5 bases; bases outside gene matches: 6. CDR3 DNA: TGTGCCAGCAAGGTCACAGGGGGCGATCAGCCCCAGCATTTT. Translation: CASKVTGGDQPQHF.

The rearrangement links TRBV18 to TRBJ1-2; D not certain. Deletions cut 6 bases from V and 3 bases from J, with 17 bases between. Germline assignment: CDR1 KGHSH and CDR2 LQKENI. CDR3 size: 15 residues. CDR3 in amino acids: CASSPPDQTYYGYTF. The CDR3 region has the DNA TGTGCCAGCTCCCCGCCGGACCAGACCTACTATGGCTACACCTTC.

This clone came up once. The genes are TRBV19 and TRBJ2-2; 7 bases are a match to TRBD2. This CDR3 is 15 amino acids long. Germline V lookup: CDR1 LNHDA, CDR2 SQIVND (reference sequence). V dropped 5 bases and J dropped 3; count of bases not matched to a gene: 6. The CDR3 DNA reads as TGTGCCAGTAGTGACCGCGGGAGACACACCGGGGAGCTGTTTTTT. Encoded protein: CASSDRGRHTGELFF.

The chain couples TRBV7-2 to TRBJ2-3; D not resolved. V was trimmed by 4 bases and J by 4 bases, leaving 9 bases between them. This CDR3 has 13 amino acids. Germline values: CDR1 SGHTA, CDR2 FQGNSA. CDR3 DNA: TGTGCCAGCAGCTCCAATTGGGCAGATACGCAGTATTTT. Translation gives CASSSNWADTQYF.

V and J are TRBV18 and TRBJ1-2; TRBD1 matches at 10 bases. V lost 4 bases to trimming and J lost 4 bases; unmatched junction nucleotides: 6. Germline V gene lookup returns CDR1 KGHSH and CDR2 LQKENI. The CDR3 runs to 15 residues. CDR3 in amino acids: CASSRGTGETYGYTF. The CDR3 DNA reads TGTGCCAGCTCACGCGGGACAGGGGAGACCTATGGCTACACCTTC. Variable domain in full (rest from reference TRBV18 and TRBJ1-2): NAGVMQNPRHLVRRRGQEARLRCSPMKGHSHVYWYRQLPEEGLKFMVYLQKENIIDESGMPKERFSAEFPKEGPSILRIQQVVRGDSAAYFCASSRGTGETYGYTFGSGTRLTVV.

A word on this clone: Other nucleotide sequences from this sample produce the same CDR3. DNA for the CDR3: TGTGCCAGCAGCCCAGCGGGGGGATCGAATGAGCAGTTCTTC. Amino acids: CASSPAGGSNEQFF. V and J are TRBV7-8 and TRBJ2-1; TRBD2 matches at 9 bases. This CDR3 comprises 14 residues. The germline CDR1 and CDR2 sequences are SGHVS and FQNEAQ. Trimming removed 5 bases from V and 7 bases from J; junction bases left unmatched: 6.

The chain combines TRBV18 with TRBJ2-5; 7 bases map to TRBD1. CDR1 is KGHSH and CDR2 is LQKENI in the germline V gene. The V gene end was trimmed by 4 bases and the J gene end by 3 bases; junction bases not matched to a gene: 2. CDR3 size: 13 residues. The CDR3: CASSLDREETQYF. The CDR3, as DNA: TGTGCCAGCTCACTTGACAGGGAAGAGACCCAGTACTTC.

The CDR3 bases are TGTGCCAGCAGCCTCGGGACAGGGGCTTACAATGAGCAGTTCTTC. Its protein product is CASSLGTGAYNEQFF. The chain uses TRBV27 and TRBJ2-1, with 10 bases aligning to TRBD1. CDR3 size: 15 residues. After removal of 6 bases from V and 4 bases from J, the junction contained 6 bases not matched to a gene. CDR1 is MNHEY, CDR2 SMNVEV, per germline (reference sequence).

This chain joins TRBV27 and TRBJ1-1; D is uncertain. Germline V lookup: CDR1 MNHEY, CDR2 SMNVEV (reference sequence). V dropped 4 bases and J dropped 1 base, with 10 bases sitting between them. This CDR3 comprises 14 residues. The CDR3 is CASSSSTRNTEAFF. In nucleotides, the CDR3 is TGTGCCAGCAGTTCGTCGACCCGGAACACTGAAGCTTTCTTT.

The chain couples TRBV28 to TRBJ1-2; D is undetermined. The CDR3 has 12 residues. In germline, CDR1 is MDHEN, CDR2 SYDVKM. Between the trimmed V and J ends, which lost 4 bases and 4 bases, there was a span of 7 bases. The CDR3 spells CASSSEAYGYTF. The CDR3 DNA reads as TGTGCCAGCAGTTCCGAAGCCTATGGCTACACCTTC.

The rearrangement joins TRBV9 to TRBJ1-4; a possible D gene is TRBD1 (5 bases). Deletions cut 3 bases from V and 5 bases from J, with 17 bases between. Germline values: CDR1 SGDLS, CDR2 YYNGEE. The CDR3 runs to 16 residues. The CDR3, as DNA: TGTGCCAGCAGCGAGGGACCAAGGAGTTGGAATGAAAAACTGTTTTTT. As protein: CASSEGPRSWNEKLFF. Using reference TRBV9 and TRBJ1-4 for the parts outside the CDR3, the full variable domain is DSGVTQTPKHLITATGQRVTLRCSPRSGDLSVYWYQQSLDQGLQFLIQYYNGEERAKGNILERFSAQQFPDLHSELNLSSLELGDSALYFCASSEGPRSWNEKLFFGSGTQLSVL.

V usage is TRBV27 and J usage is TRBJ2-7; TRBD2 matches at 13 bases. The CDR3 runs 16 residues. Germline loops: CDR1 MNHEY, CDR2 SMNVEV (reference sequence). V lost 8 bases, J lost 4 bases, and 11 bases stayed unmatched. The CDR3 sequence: CASSRPGTSGNYEQYF. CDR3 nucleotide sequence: TGTGCCAGCTCTCGCCCGGGGACTAGCGGGAATTACGAGCAGTACTTC.

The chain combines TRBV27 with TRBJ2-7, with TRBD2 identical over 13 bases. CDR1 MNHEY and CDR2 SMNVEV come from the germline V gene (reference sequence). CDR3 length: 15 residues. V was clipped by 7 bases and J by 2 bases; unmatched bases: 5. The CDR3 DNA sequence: TGTGCCAGCAAACCCGGGACTAGCGGGACCTACGAGCAGTACTTC. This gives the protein CASKPGTSGTYEQYF.

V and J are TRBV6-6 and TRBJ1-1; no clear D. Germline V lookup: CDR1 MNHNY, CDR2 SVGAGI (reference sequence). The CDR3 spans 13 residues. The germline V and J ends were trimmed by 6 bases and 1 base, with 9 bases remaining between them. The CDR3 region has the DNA TGTGCCAGCAGAGCCGAGCGGAACACTGAAGCTTTCTTT. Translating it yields CASRAERNTEAFF.

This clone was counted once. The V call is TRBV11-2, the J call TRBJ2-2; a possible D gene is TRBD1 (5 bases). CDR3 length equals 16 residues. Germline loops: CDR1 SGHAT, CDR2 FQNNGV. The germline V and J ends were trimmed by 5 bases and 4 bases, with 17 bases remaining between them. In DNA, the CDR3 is TGTGCCAGCAGCGCCGGGCAGGGCTACGGCACCGGGGAGCTGTTTTTT. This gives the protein CASSAGQGYGTGELFF.

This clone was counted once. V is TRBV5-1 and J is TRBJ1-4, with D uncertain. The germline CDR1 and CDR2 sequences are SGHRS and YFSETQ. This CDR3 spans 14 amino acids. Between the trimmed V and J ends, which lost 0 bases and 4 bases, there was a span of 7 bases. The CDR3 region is CASSLADGNEKLFF. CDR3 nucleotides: TGCGCCAGCAGCTTGGCGGACGGTAATGAAAAACTGTTTTTT.

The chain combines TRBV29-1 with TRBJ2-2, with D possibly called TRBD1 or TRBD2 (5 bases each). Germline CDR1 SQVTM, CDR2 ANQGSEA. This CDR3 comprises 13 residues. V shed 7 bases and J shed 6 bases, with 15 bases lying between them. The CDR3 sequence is CSAGTFSAGELFF. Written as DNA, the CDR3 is TGCAGCGCTGGGACCTTCTCGGCCGGGGAGCTGTTTTTT.

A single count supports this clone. As DNA, the CDR3 is TGTGCCAGCAGTGAAGTGGGGGGCTTAGGGGCTTTCTTT. Protein: CASSEVGGLGAFF. The chain joins TRBV2 to TRBJ1-1, with TRBD1 as a possible D gene (6 bases). Trimming took off 1 base at V and 11 bases at J, with 14 bases between the two ends. The CDR3 sequence is 13 residues long. Germline CDR1 is SNHLY and CDR2 is FYNNEI.

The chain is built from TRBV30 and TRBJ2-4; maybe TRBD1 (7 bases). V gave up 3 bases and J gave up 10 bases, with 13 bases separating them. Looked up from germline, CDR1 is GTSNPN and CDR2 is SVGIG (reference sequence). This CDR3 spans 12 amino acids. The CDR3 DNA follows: TGTGCCTGGAGCAGGGGGGCAAGTATTCAGTACTTC. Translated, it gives CAWSRGASIQYF.

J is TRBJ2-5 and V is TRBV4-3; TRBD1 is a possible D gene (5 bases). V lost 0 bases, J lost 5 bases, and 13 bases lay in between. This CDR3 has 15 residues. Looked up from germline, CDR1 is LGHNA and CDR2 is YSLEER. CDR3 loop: CASSQDIGVGETQYF. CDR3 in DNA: TGCGCCAGCAGCCAAGATATAGGGGTAGGGGAGACCCAGTACTTC.

The CDR3 nucleotides read TGTGCCAGTACCTATAGTAGGGACAGGGGAGTTACTGAAGCTTTCTTT. Translated, it gives CASTYSRDRGVTEAFF. The chain uses TRBV19 and TRBJ1-1; 10 bases agree with TRBD1. This CDR3 is built from 16 residues. Germline V gene lookup returns CDR1 LNHDA and CDR2 SQIVND (reference sequence). Losses at the gene ends were 7 bases for V and 5 bases for J; bases not matched to a gene: 13.

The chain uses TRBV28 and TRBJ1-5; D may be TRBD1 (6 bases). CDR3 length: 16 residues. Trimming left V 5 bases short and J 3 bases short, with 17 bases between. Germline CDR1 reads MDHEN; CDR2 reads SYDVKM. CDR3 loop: CASSPPRGLDNQPQHF. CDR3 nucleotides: TGTGCCAGCAGTCCCCCACGGGGGCTCGACAATCAGCCCCAGCATTTT.

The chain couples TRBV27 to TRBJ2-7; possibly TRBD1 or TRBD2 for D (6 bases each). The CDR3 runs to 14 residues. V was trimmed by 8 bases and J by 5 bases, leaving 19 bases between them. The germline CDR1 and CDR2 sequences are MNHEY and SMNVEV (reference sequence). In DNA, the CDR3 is TGTGCCAGCCTCCCTAGGTACGGGGGCCACGAGCAGTACTTC. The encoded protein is CASLPRYGGHEQYF.